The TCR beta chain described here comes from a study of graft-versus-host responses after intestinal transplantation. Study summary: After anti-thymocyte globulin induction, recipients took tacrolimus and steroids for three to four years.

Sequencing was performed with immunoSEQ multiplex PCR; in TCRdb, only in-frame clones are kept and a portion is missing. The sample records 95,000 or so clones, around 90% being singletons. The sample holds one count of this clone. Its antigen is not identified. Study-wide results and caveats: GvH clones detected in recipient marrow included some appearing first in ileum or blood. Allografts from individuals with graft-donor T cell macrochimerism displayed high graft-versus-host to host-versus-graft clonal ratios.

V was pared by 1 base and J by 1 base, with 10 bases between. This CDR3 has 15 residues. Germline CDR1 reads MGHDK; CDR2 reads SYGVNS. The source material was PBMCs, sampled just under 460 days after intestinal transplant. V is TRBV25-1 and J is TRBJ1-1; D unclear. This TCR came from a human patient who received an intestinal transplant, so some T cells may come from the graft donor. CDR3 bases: TGTGCCAGCAGTGAATGGAACAGAAAGAACACTGAAGCTTTCTTT. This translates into CASSEWNRKNTEAFF.